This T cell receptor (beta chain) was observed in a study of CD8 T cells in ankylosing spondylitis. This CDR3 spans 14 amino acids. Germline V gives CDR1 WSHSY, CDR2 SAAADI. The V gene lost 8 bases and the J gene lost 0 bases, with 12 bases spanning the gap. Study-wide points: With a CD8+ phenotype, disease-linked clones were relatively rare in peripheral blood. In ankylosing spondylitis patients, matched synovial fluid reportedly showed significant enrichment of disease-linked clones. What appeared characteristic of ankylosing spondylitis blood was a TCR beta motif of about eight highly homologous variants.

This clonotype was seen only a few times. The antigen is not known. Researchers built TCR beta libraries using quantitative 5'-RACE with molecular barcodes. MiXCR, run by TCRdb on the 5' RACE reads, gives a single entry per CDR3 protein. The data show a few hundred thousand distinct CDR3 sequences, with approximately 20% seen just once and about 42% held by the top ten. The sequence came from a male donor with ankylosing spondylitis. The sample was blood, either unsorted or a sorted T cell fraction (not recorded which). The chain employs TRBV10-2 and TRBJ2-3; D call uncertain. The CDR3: CASREYSSTDTQYF. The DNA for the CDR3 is TGCGCCAGCCGAGAGTACTCTAGCACAGATACGCAGTATTTT.